This TCR beta chain was found in a study of T cell changes during pregnancy in multiple sclerosis. Data came from immunoSEQ multiplex PCR; TCRdb stores just in-frame clones and leaves some out. The sample records 100,000 or so clones, approximately 89% being singletons. V lost 3 bases and J 5 bases, leaving 16 bases between the germline ends. In germline, CDR1 is MNHEY, CDR2 SMNVEV (reference sequence). The CDR3 loop spans 15 amino acids. Sequenced here: peripheral blood, sampled after pregnancy. The sequence derives from a female donor with multiple sclerosis, enrolled in a pregnancy study. The V gene is TRBV27, the J gene TRBJ2-5; the D gene is possibly TRBD2 (6 bases). The CDR3 is CASSLRDWAGETQYF. The CDR3, as DNA: TGTGCCAGCAGTTTGCGGGACTGGGCGGGGGAGACCCAGTACTTC.